Below, one TCR beta chain is given with its context. As originally analysed: Amplified reference gene primers provided the basis for estimating nucleated cell counts. TCRdb keeps only in-frame clones here, not all; method: immunoSEQ multiplex PCR. V and J calls and clone size are given by that table; D and trimming were obtained from the DNA. The repertoire consists of about 250,000 clones, with about three quarters occurring once and the leading ten covering around 3.2%. This sample is part of a study of blood T cell repertoires in COVID-19. At the level of the study: Sites across the United States, Italy and Spain contributed samples from acute and convalescent COVID-19. The analysed material was cDNA or gDNA that came from T cells, B-cell-depleted T cells, or PBMCs.

V lost 4 bases to trimming and J lost 6 bases; unmatched junction nucleotides: 10. The germline V gene has CDR1 SGHTS and CDR2 YDEGEE. This CDR3 comprises 15 residues. This receptor was obtained from a woman of 80 years or more with acute or convalescent COVID-19. Specimen: peripheral blood. This chain uses TRBV5-8 with TRBJ2-3, with 8 bases that match TRBD2. The CDR3 region has the DNA TGTGCCAGCAGCCCCTGGACTAGCCCGGGCGATACGCAGTATTTT. It encodes CASSPWTSPGDTQYF.